Presented here are 26 T cell receptor beta chains from one specimen sequenced in a study of T cell repertoires in cytomegalovirus infection. Their cognate antigens are unknown. One entry per CDR3 protein results from TCRdb running MiXCR on the reads. This sample has 550,000 to 700,000 distinct CDR3 sequences, with around 40% found just once. Here the sequenced sample was cultured PBMCs, taken from culture after CMV antigen stimulation. Receptors originate from a human donor in good health (CMV status not recorded). Some clones in this sample may be carry-over from other donors' samples.

This clonotype has a handful of counts. The gene calls are TRBV6-2 or TRBV6-3 and TRBJ1-5; 8 nucleotides agree with TRBD1. The V gene's germline CDR1 is MNHEY and CDR2 SVGEGT. The CDR3 extends over 13 amino acids. Trimming cost V 2 bases and J 13 bases; bases outside gene matches: 7. DNA of the CDR3: TGTGCCAGCAGTTACGCAGGGACAGGTTCACAGCATTTT. Translation: CASSYAGTGSQHF.

Only a few counts were recorded for this clonotype. The chain has TRBV7-9 and TRBJ1-4; 7 positions match TRBD1. V lost 5 bases, J lost 8 bases, and 8 bases stayed unmatched. Germline-derived CDR1 and CDR2 are SEHNR and FQNEAQ (reference sequence). The CDR3 runs to 14 residues. CDR3 coding DNA: TGTGCCAGCAGCCCGACCGGGACAGCAGAAAAACTGTTTTTT. Translation gives CASSPTGTAEKLFF. Filled out from reference TRBV7-9 and TRBJ1-4, the complete variable domain reads DTGVSQNPRHKITKRGQNVTFRCDPISEHNRLYWYRQTLGQGPEFLTYFQNEAQLEKSRLLSDRFSAERPKGSFSTLEIQRTEQGDSAMYLCASSPTGTAEKLFFGSGTQLSVL.

This clonotype has only a few counts. V and J are TRBV4-1 and TRBJ2-3, with D perhaps matching TRBD2 (5 bases). Germline V lookup: CDR1 MGHRA, CDR2 YSYEKL. The V end lost 0 bases, the J end lost 4 bases, and 20 bases lay between the germline ends. The CDR3 runs to 18 residues. CDR3 in DNA: TGCGCCAGCAGCCAAGATGGGAGAGGGAATTGGGCCCCAGATACGCAGTATTTT. Its translation is CASSQDGRGNWAPDTQYF.

J is TRBJ2-6 and V is TRBV20-1, with 12 nucleotides matching TRBD2. This CDR3 spans 17 amino acids. CDR1 DFQATT and CDR2 SNEGSKA come from the germline V gene (reference sequence). Trimming at V came to 6 bases and at J to 4 bases, leaving 10 bases not matched to a gene. CDR3 loop: CSAQTSGSSPGANVLTF. The CDR3 DNA is TGCAGTGCACAGACTAGCGGGAGCTCCCCCGGGGCCAACGTCCTGACTTTC.

The rearrangement joins TRBV20-1 to TRBJ2-1; D unresolved. Germline lookup yields CDR1 DFQATT and CDR2 SNEGSKA (reference sequence). With 5 bases removed from V and 4 bases from J, the gap between germline ends came to 6 bases. CDR3 length: 11 amino acids. This CDR3 reads CSAPYYNEQFF. The CDR3, as DNA: TGCAGTGCTCCGTATTACAATGAGCAGTTCTTC.

The chain has TRBV7-4 and TRBJ2-1; D gene unclear. The germline V gene has CDR1 SGHVT and CDR2 SQSDAQ. Between the trimmed V and J ends, which lost 3 bases and 5 bases, there was a span of 5 bases. The CDR3 contains 12 residues. Here the CDR3 DNA reads TGTGCCAGCAGCTTCAAACACAATGAGCAGTTCTTC. The encoded protein is CASSFKHNEQFF.

J is TRBJ2-5 and V is TRBV14; TRBD1 matches at 9 bases. V dropped 4 bases and J dropped 3; count of bases not matched to a gene: 3. Per germline, CDR1 SGHDN and CDR2 FVKESK. This CDR3 region has 14 residues. The CDR3 DNA sequence: TGTGCCAGCAGCCCGGGACAGGGTGAAGAGACCCAGTACTTC. Encoded protein: CASSPGQGEETQYF.

This rearrangement joins TRBV7-9 to TRBJ1-1; the D is unclear. V was trimmed by 2 bases and J by 0 bases, leaving 10 bases between them. Germline V gives CDR1 SEHNR, CDR2 FQNEAQ (reference sequence). This CDR3 spans 15 amino acids. The CDR3: CASSLTGELNTEAFF. As DNA, the CDR3 is TGTGCCAGCAGCTTAACGGGAGAACTGAACACTGAAGCTTTCTTT.

J is TRBJ1-5 and V is TRBV2, with a tentative D call TRBD1 (6 bases). This CDR3 contains 17 residues. The V gene's germline CDR1 is SNHLY and CDR2 FYNNEI. V dropped 1 base and J dropped 4 bases, with 17 bases sitting between them. CDR3 residues: CASSEVRRGARNQPQHF. The CDR3 nucleotides read TGTGCCAGCAGTGAAGTACGTCGGGGGGCCCGTAATCAGCCCCAGCATTTT. Looking up the rest from reference TRBV2 and TRBJ1-5 gives the full variable domain: EPEVTQTPSHQVTQMGQEVILRCVPISNHLYFYWYRQILGQKVEFLVSFYNNEISEKSEIFDDQFSVERPDGSNFTLKIRSTKLEDSAMYFCASSEVRRGARNQPQHFGDGTRLSIL.

This clonotype was counted ten times or more. The rearrangement uses TRBV7-2 and TRBJ2-1, with 10 bases matching TRBD2. CDR1 is SGHTA and CDR2 is FQGNSA in the germline V gene. The CDR3 has 15 amino acids. Trimming removed 4 bases from V and 4 bases from J; junction bases left unmatched: 4. CDR3 nucleotides: TGTGCCAGCAGCTCCCAGCGGGGGGGTTACAATGAGCAGTTCTTC. Protein sequence: CASSSQRGGYNEQFF.

This clonotype occurred a few times. CDR3 sequence reads: CASSITGLAADTQYF. The CDR3 DNA reads TGCGCCAGCAGCATAACGGGACTAGCAGCAGATACGCAGTATTTT. The chain employs TRBV10-2 and TRBJ2-3; 9 bases map to TRBD2. Trimming took 6 bases from V and 4 from J; bases not matched to a gene: 8. CDR3 length: 15 residues. Germline V gene lookup returns CDR1 WSHSY and CDR2 SAAADI.

This rearrangement joins TRBV7-2 to TRBJ1-2; unclear D gene. V lost 5 bases and J 3 bases, leaving 7 bases between the germline ends. The CDR3 length is 12 residues. The V gene's germline CDR1 is SGHTA and CDR2 FQGNSA. CDR3 DNA sequence: TGTGCCAGCAGCGGGCGGTACTATGGCTACACCTTC. Translating it yields CASSGRYYGYTF.

The genes are TRBV5-1 and TRBJ2-3; the match to TRBD2 covers 10 bases. Germline CDR1 and CDR2: SGHRS and YFSETQ. V gave up 2 bases and J gave up 7 bases; unmatched junction bases: 7. This CDR3 has 15 residues. The CDR3 reads CASSLTSGDRYTQYF. CDR3 sequence (DNA): TGCGCCAGCAGCTTAACTAGCGGGGATCGGTATACGCAGTATTTT. Complete variable domain (other parts from reference TRBV5-1 and TRBJ2-3): KAGVTQTPRYLIKTRGQQVTLSCSPISGHRSVSWYQQTPGQGLQFLFEYFSETQRNKGNFPGRFSGRQFSNSRSEMNVSTLELGDSALYLCASSLTSGDRYTQYFGPGTRLTVL.

In this sample, this clonotype turned up many times. The chain couples TRBV7-2 to TRBJ2-5; D is possibly TRBD2 (5 bases). In germline, CDR1 is SGHTA, CDR2 FQGNSA. With 2 bases removed from V and 5 bases from J, the gap between germline ends came to 12 bases. The length of the CDR3 is 14 residues. CDR3 protein: CASSLTPSPETQYF. In DNA, the CDR3 is TGTGCCAGCAGCTTAACGCCTAGCCCCGAGACCCAGTACTTC.

The chain carries TRBV11-2 and TRBJ2-3, with a possible D match to TRBD2 (5 bases). Trimming shortened V by 0 bases and J by 6 bases, and 10 bases separated the two germline ends. CDR3 size: 14 residues. The germline V gene encodes CDR1 SGHAT and CDR2 FQNNGV. In DNA, the CDR3 is TGTGCCAGCAGCTTAGAACGGGGAAGGGATACGCAGTATTTT. Translation: CASSLERGRDTQYF.

This chain links TRBV5-4 with TRBJ2-4, with 7 bases aligning to TRBD2. J gave up 3 bases and V 5 bases, and 8 bases lay outside the gene matches. Germline lookup yields CDR1 SGHNT and CDR2 YYREEE (reference sequence). This CDR3 has 15 residues. The CDR3 DNA follows: TGTGCCAGCAGTGGGGGAGGGGCCAACAAAAACATTCAGTACTTC. It is translated as CASSGGGANKNIQYF.

In this sample, this clonotype turned up a few times. This chain joins TRBV7-2 and TRBJ2-5; D is unclear. Trimming shortened V by 1 base and J by 0 bases, and 6 bases separated the two germline ends. The CDR3 is 14 amino acids. Germline values: CDR1 SGHTA, CDR2 FQGNSA. This CDR3 is CASSLGFYQETQYF. The CDR3 nucleotides are TGTGCCAGCAGCTTAGGGTTTTACCAAGAGACCCAGTACTTC.

The chain uses TRBV3-1 and TRBJ1-5; D is possibly TRBD1 (5 bases). The V end was cut by 1 base, the J end by 2 bases, with 12 bases between. The CDR3 length is 16 residues. Germline lookup yields CDR1 LGHDT and CDR2 YNNKEL (reference sequence). Written as DNA, the CDR3 is TGTGCCAGCAGCCAAGGTTTGCAGGGAGGCAATCAGCCCCAGCATTTT. Translation: CASSQGLQGGNQPQHF.

The chain links TRBV4-3 to TRBJ2-7; the match to TRBD1 covers 7 bases. The CDR3 is made up of 16 amino acids. V lost 4 bases and J lost 0; bases outside the gene matches: 9. CDR1 and CDR2 (germline): LGHNA, YSLEER. Here the CDR3 DNA reads TGCGCCAGCAGCCCAGGGACAGCCGTGGGCTCCTACGAGCAGTACTTC. Amino acids: CASSPGTAVGSYEQYF.

The rearrangement links TRBV18 to TRBJ2-7, with TRBD2 matching over 7 bases. Trimming cost V 6 bases and J 4 bases; bases outside gene matches: 6. This CDR3 has 13 residues. Germline lookup yields CDR1 KGHSH and CDR2 LQKENI. The CDR3 DNA follows: TGTGCCAGCTCCCAACCCGGGGGGTACGAGCAGTACTTC. It encodes CASSQPGGYEQYF.

The rearrangement joins TRBV7-6 to TRBJ2-1; D is uncertain. CDR1 is SGHVS, CDR2 FNYEAQ, per germline. There are 13 residues in the CDR3. V was cut by 2 bases and J by 6 bases, with 8 bases left in between. DNA for the CDR3: TGTGCCAGCAGCTTACTCGGTTCCAATGAGCAGTTCTTC. Translating it yields CASSLLGSNEQFF.

This clonotype was counted a few times. The V gene is TRBV6-2 or TRBV6-3, the J gene TRBJ2-1, with TRBD2 matching over 10 bases. This CDR3 is 19 amino acids long. The junction had 11 bases not matched to a gene; V was cut back by 3 bases and J by 0 bases. Germline V gene data show CDR1 as MNHEY and CDR2 as SVGEGT. CDR3 sequence: CASSYLVGSGRSSYNEQFF. The CDR3, as DNA: TGTGCCAGCAGTTATCTGGTCGGTAGCGGGAGGAGCTCCTACAATGAGCAGTTCTTC.

This clonotype turned up a few times. V is TRBV12-3 or TRBV12-4 and J is TRBJ2-7; TRBD1 agrees at 9 bases. V trimming: 5 bases; J trimming: 4 bases; junction bases outside the gene matches: 6. The CDR3 sequence is 14 residues long. The CDR3 spells CASSPRDRAYEQYF. The CDR3 DNA reads as TGTGCCAGCAGTCCTCGGGACAGGGCGTACGAGCAGTACTTC.

This rearrangement joins TRBV7-2 to TRBJ2-1; 15 bases line up with TRBD2. Per the germline V gene, CDR1 is SGHTA and CDR2 is FQGNSA. The V gene end was trimmed by 6 bases and the J gene end by 9 bases; junction bases not matched to a gene: 9. This CDR3 comprises 16 residues. The CDR3 nucleotides read TGTGCCAGCAGTGCCCGGACTAGCGGGGGGGCGGGTGAGCAGTTCTTC. As protein: CASSARTSGGAGEQFF.

The chain carries TRBV7-2 and TRBJ2-7; D is perhaps TRBD1 or TRBD2 (6 bases each). Germline assignment: CDR1 SGHTA and CDR2 FQGNSA. Trimming removed 5 bases from V and 4 bases from J, with 24 bases in between. The CDR3 is made up of 17 amino acids. CDR3 DNA sequence: TGTGCCAGCAGCCCCCGGAGAGGGGGGCGAAAGGGGTACGAGCAGTACTTC. Its protein product is CASSPRRGGRKGYEQYF.

The chain combines TRBV7-2 with TRBJ1-2; D uncertain. The CDR3 runs 14 residues. The ends were cut back, 1 base at V and 8 bases at J, with 14 bases in the middle. The germline CDR1 and CDR2 sequences are SGHTA and FQGNSA. DNA of the CDR3: TGTGCCAGCAGCTTAGAAGGACTACCTCAGGGCTACACCTTC. This gives the protein CASSLEGLPQGYTF.